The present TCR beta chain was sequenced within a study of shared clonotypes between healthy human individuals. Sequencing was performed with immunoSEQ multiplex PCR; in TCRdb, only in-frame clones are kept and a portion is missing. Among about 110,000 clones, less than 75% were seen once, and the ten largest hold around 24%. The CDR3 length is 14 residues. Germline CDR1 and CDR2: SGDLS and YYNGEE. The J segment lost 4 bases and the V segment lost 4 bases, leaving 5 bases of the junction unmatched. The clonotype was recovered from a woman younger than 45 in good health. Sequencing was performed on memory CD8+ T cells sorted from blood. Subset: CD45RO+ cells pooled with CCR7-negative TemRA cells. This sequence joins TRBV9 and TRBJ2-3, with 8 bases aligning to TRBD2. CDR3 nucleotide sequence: TGTGCCAGCAGCATTGCGGGAGGTTCAGATACGCAGTATTTT. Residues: CASSIAGGSDTQYF.